The 13 T cell receptor beta chains listed next were all sequenced from one sample in a study of control samples from healthy donors and cancer patients. Clones were sequenced by immunoSEQ multiplex PCR, and TCRdb holds only the in-frame ones, with some missing. This sample has over 85,000 clones; around 87% occur once, and the top ten carry about 3.7%. Sample: PBMCs. Source of these receptors: a woman aged 55-70 years with lung cancer.

The chain recombines TRBV5-5 with TRBJ2-1, with a weak D call TRBD2 (7 bases). Deletions cut 6 bases from V and 5 bases from J, with 21 bases between. The CDR3 is 16 residues long. Germline V gene lookup returns CDR1 SGHKS and CDR2 YYEKEE (reference sequence). The CDR3 DNA reads TGTGCCAGCACCGTCGGGGGGCTGACCATGGACAATGAGCAGTTCTTC. This gives the protein CASTVGGLTMDNEQFF.

This clone was found once. The CDR3 loop reads CASSREAGTSGRGGLNEQFF. For the CDR3, the DNA is TGTGCCAGCAGCCGCGAAGCCGGGACTAGCGGGAGAGGTGGGCTCAATGAGCAGTTCTTC. The chain has TRBV3-1 (or the pseudogene TRBV3-2) and TRBJ2-1; 14 bases line up with TRBD2. Looked up from germline, CDR1 is LGHDT and CDR2 is YNNKEL (reference sequence). The CDR3 runs to 20 residues. The V segment lost 4 bases and the J segment 6 bases; nucleotides outside the gene matches: 17.

Concerning this clone itself: The junction and the germline gene differ at one end; a read error may be behind it. The chain employs TRBV7-8 and TRBJ1-6, with a tentative D call TRBD1 (6 bases). The V gene's germline CDR1 is SGHVS and CDR2 FQNEAQ. This CDR3 region has 16 residues. CDR3 DNA: TGTGTCAGCAGCTGGGACATAGGCGGGACGAATTCACCCCTCCACTTT. Amino acids: CVSSWDIGGTNSPLHF.

DNA for the CDR3: TGTGCCAGCAGCAGGGCCCCAGGGGTCAATGAGCAGTTCTTC. Translation: CASSRAPGVNEQFF. The chain is built from TRBV9 and TRBJ2-1; TRBD1 is a possible D gene (6 bases). Germline values: CDR1 SGDLS, CDR2 YYNGEE. Trimming took off 4 bases at V and 6 bases at J, with 14 bases between the two ends. CDR3 length: 14 amino acids.

Notes on this clone: At one boundary the junction diverges from the germline segment, which might be a read error. This chain links TRBV7-9 with TRBJ1-1; D is undetermined. This CDR3 contains 14 residues. CDR1 is SEHNR, CDR2 FQNEAQ, per germline (reference sequence). The CDR3 sequence is CASSLSSSNIEAFF. The CDR3, as DNA: TGTGCCAGCAGCTTATCCAGTTCGAACATTGAAGCTTTCTTT. The whole variable domain, remainder taken from reference TRBV7-9 and TRBJ1-1, is DTGVSQNPRHKITKRGQNVTFRCDPISEHNRLYWYRQTLGQGPEFLTYFQNEAQLEKSRLLSDRFSAERPKGSFSTLEIQRTEQGDSAMYLCASSLSSSNIEAFFGQGTRLTVV.

The chain recombines TRBV19 with TRBJ1-5, with TRBD1 identical over 9 bases. J gave up 7 bases and V 6 bases, and 1 base lay outside the gene matches. The length of the CDR3 is 12 residues. Germline assignment: CDR1 LNHDA and CDR2 SQIVND (reference sequence). CDR3 in DNA: TGTGCCAGTAGGGACAGGGGACAGCCCCAGCATTTT. Its translation: CASRDRGQPQHF.

This chain uses TRBV30 with TRBJ2-7, with TRBD2 matching over 11 bases. The CDR3 has 18 residues. The ends lost 0 bases at V and 5 bases at J; junction bases unmatched: 15. Germline V gene data show CDR1 as GTSNPN and CDR2 as SVGIG (reference sequence). CDR3 DNA: TGTGCCTGGAGTGTACTTTCGTCGACTAGCGGGAATAAGCACGAGCAGTACTTC. This gives the protein CAWSVLSSTSGNKHEQYF.

This clone is a singleton in its sample. The rearrangement joins TRBV19 to TRBJ2-1; no clear D. Germline V CDR1 and CDR2: LNHDA, SQIVND (reference sequence). The V and J ends lost 5 bases and 10 bases respectively, with 21 bases between them. The CDR3 extends over 15 amino acids. The CDR3 DNA sequence: TGTGCCAGTAGTCTGGTAGGAGATCGAACCGGGGAGCAGTTCTTC. Translated, it gives CASSLVGDRTGEQFF.

The chain couples TRBV3-1 (or the pseudogene TRBV3-2) to TRBJ1-2; TRBD1 matches at 8 bases. The V gene end was trimmed by 0 bases and the J gene end by 3 bases; junction bases not matched to a gene: 9. This CDR3 region has 17 residues. Germline V gene sequence: CDR1 LGHDT, CDR2 YNNKEL (reference sequence). This chain's CDR3 is CASSQDITPQGDYGYTF. The CDR3 region has the DNA TGTGCCAGCAGCCAAGATATTACCCCACAGGGGGACTATGGCTACACCTTC.

V and J are TRBV9 and TRBJ1-1; no definite D call. Trimming took 3 bases from V and 7 from J, leaving 10 bases between them. This CDR3 is 12 amino acids long. CDR1 SGDLS and CDR2 YYNGEE come from the germline V gene. The DNA of the CDR3 is TGTGCCAGCAGCGGAAGTGGGGTTGAAGCTTTCTTT. It translates to CASSGSGVEAFF. Full variable domain (rest looked up from reference TRBV9 and TRBJ1-1): DSGVTQTPKHLITATGQRVTLRCSPRSGDLSVYWYQQSLDQGLQFLIQYYNGEERAKGNILERFSAQQFPDLHSELNLSSLELGDSALYFCASSGSGVEAFFGQGTRLTVV.

This clone was detected only once. Here the CDR3 DNA reads TGTGCCAGCAGTTTCGGACCGCAAGAGACCCAGTACTTC. This gives the protein CASSFGPQETQYF. V gene TRBV11-2 combines with J gene TRBJ2-5; D is ambiguous. The CDR3 runs to 13 residues. Germline V lookup: CDR1 SGHAT, CDR2 FQNNGV. The V gene lost 6 bases and the J gene lost 2 bases, with 10 bases spanning the gap.

This chain joins TRBV3-1 (or the pseudogene TRBV3-2) and TRBJ2-2; no reliable D call. The V gene's germline CDR1 is LGHDT and CDR2 YNNKEL (reference sequence). Trimming took off 1 base at V and 9 bases at J, with 9 bases between the two ends. The CDR3 is 13 residues long. This chain's CDR3 is CASSQVNTRELFF. CDR3 DNA: TGTGCCAGCAGCCAAGTTAATACCCGGGAGCTGTTTTTT.

The chain recombines TRBV6-5 with TRBJ1-1, with D perhaps TRBD1 (6 bases). The CDR3 contains 13 residues. Germline V gene data show CDR1 as MNHEY and CDR2 as SVGAGI. Trimming left V 6 bases short and J 4 bases short, with 12 bases between. In DNA form, the CDR3 reads TGTGCCAGCAGGTCGCACAGGGCCACTGAAGCTTTCTTT. Amino acids: CASRSHRATEAFF.